The 25 T cell receptor beta chains given below trace back to one sample, sequenced in a study of spatial heterogeneity in lung cancer. One entry per CDR3 protein, called by TCRdb with MiXCR from the 5' RACE reads. The repertoire holds about 27,000 distinct CDR3 sequences, with about 5.2% as singletons. Time point defined: blood at routine non-recurrence follow-up after resection. Sequences were derived from PBMCs, sampled at follow-up. The origin of the receptors is a female donor with early-stage non-small cell lung cancer.

This clonotype was found many times. The V call is TRBV5-1, the J call TRBJ2-1, with D perhaps TRBD2 (6 bases). Trimming shortened V by 2 bases and J by 0 bases, and 9 bases separated the two germline ends. Germline lookup yields CDR1 SGHRS and CDR2 YFSETQ. The CDR3 totals 15 residues. The CDR3 DNA reads TGCGCCAGCAGCTTTAGCGGAAGCTCCTACAATGAGCAGTTCTTC. Translating gives CASSFSGSSYNEQFF. The variable domain in full, with the rest retrieved from reference TRBV5-1 and TRBJ2-1, is KAGVTQTPRYLIKTRGQQVTLSCSPISGHRSVSWYQQTPGQGLQFLFEYFSETQRNKGNFPGRFSGRQFSNSRSEMNVSTLELGDSALYLCASSFSGSSYNEQFFGPGTRLTVL.

This clonotype was counted ten times or more. The rearrangement joins TRBV19 to TRBJ1-5; D may be TRBD1 (5 bases). Germline loops: CDR1 LNHDA, CDR2 SQIVND (reference sequence). With 2 bases removed from V and 3 bases from J, the gap between germline ends came to 17 bases. The CDR3 is 17 residues long. The CDR3 coding sequence is TGTGCCAGTAGTATAAGGGGCCGGGCGTTCGTCAATCAGCCCCAGCATTTT. Amino acid sequence: CASSIRGRAFVNQPQHF.

The V and J genes are TRBV27 and TRBJ2-7; 11 bases match TRBD2. V lost 6 bases, J lost 2 bases, and 3 bases stayed unmatched. This CDR3 comprises 14 residues. Germline V gives CDR1 MNHEY, CDR2 SMNVEV (reference sequence). Here the CDR3 reads CASRSSGRTYEQYF. CDR3 DNA: TGTGCCAGCAGATCTAGCGGGAGGACCTACGAGCAGTACTTC.

This clonotype is labeled medium-sized. V and J are TRBV5-1 and TRBJ2-7; TRBD2 is a possible D gene (5 bases). The germline V and J ends were trimmed by 0 bases and 6 bases, with 7 bases remaining between them. This CDR3 has 12 amino acids. Germline lookup yields CDR1 SGHRS and CDR2 YFSETQ. Here the CDR3 DNA reads TGCGCCAGCAGCTTGGCGGGGATCGAGCAGTACTTC. Its protein is CASSLAGIEQYF.

The sample holds many counts of this clonotype. J is TRBJ1-2 and V is TRBV28, with D possibly being TRBD1 (6 bases). This CDR3 has 14 amino acids. V was pared by 4 bases and J by 2 bases, with 11 bases between. The V gene's germline CDR1 is MDHEN and CDR2 SYDVKM. The CDR3 protein is CASSSPGENYGYTF. The DNA for the CDR3 is TGTGCCAGCAGTTCGCCAGGGGAAAACTATGGCTACACCTTC.

At least ten counts were recorded for this clonotype. This chain uses TRBV7-9 with TRBJ2-7; unclear D gene. Trimming removed 3 bases from V and 2 bases from J, with 2 bases in between. CDR3 length equals 11 residues. From germline, CDR1 is SEHNR and CDR2 FQNEAQ (reference sequence). CDR3 DNA: TGTGCCAGCAGCTTTGCCTACGAGCAGTACTTC. Translated, it gives CASSFAYEQYF.

This clonotype showed up many times. CDR3 loop: CASSDGGGYNEQFF. CDR3 nucleotides: TGTGCCAGCAGTGACGGGGGGGGATACAATGAGCAGTTCTTC. V is TRBV6-5 and J is TRBJ2-1; TRBD2 matches at 8 bases. This CDR3 region has 14 residues. Germline loops: CDR1 MNHEY, CDR2 SVGAGI. V lost 5 bases and J lost 4; bases outside the gene matches: 4.

This clonotype was recorded at least ten times. The V gene is TRBV9, the J gene TRBJ2-7; TRBD1 might be the D (6 bases). The CDR3 consists of 14 residues. The germline CDR1 and CDR2 sequences are SGDLS and YYNGEE. V was trimmed by 0 bases and J by 0 bases, leaving 7 bases between them. CDR3 in DNA: TGTGCCAGCAGCGTAGGGACAGACTCCTACGAGCAGTACTTC. Its protein is CASSVGTDSYEQYF. The full variable domain, rest sourced from reference TRBV9 and TRBJ2-7, is DSGVTQTPKHLITATGQRVTLRCSPRSGDLSVYWYQQSLDQGLQFLIQYYNGEERAKGNILERFSAQQFPDLHSELNLSSLELGDSALYFCASSVGTDSYEQYFGPGTRLTVT.

This clonotype appeared many times. The chain combines TRBV4-3 with TRBJ1-1; D call uncertain. Germline CDR1 and CDR2: LGHNA and YSLEER. The CDR3 sequence is 15 residues long. V was cut by 0 bases and J by 3 bases, with 11 bases left in between. CDR3 DNA: TGCGCCAGCAGCCAAGAACATGGCGGGTACACTGAAGCTTTCTTT. Translation gives CASSQEHGGYTEAFF.

This clonotype was seen repeatedly, ten times or more. This rearrangement joins TRBV7-2 to TRBJ2-5; a possible D gene is TRBD1 (5 bases). V was trimmed by 3 bases and J by 1 base, leaving 9 bases between them. Germline V lookup: CDR1 SGHTA, CDR2 FQGNSA. CDR3 length: 14 residues. CDR3 DNA sequence: TGTGCCAGCAGCTTCTGGGGCTTCCAAGAGACCCAGTACTTC. Translated, it gives CASSFWGFQETQYF. The whole variable domain, remainder taken from reference TRBV7-2 and TRBJ2-5, is GAGVSQSPSNKVTEKGKDVELRCDPISGHTALYWYRQSLGQGLEFLIYFQGNSAPDKSGLPSDRFSAERTGGSVSTLTIQRTQQEDSAVYLCASSFWGFQETQYFGPGTRLLVL.

There are many counts of this clonotype. This rearrangement joins TRBV20-1 to TRBJ1-1; tentatively, D is TRBD1 (5 bases). V dropped 5 bases and J dropped 2 bases, with 15 bases sitting between them. Germline values: CDR1 DFQATT, CDR2 SNEGSKA (reference sequence). The CDR3 is made up of 14 amino acids. CDR3 sequence reads: CSASIGTSNTEAFF. CDR3 bases: TGCAGTGCTTCAATAGGGACCAGCAACACTGAAGCTTTCTTT.

This clonotype was detected ten times or more. The rearrangement joins TRBV7-2 to TRBJ2-2; 9 bases are a match to TRBD2. The length of the CDR3 is 14 residues. Germline lookup yields CDR1 SGHTA and CDR2 FQGNSA. V was pared by 8 bases and J by 6 bases, with 7 bases of the junction left unmatched. The CDR3 region has the DNA TGTGCCAGCCTCGTAGCGGGAGTCCCCGGGGAGCTGTTTTTT. As protein: CASLVAGVPGELFF. Full variable domain (outside the CDR3, taken from reference TRBV7-2 and TRBJ2-2): GAGVSQSPSNKVTEKGKDVELRCDPISGHTALYWYRQSLGQGLEFLIYFQGNSAPDKSGLPSDRFSAERTGGSVSTLTIQRTQQEDSAVYLCASLVAGVPGELFFGEGSRLTVL.

This clonotype was detected ten times or more. This chain uses TRBV6-2 or TRBV6-3 with TRBJ2-7, with D unclear. The CDR3 contains 14 residues. Trimming took 2 bases from V and 6 from J, leaving 14 bases between them. In germline, CDR1 is MNHEY, CDR2 SVGEGT. The CDR3 nucleotides are TGTGCCAGCAGTTACCGGCGGCAGGTAGGCGAGCAGTACTTC. It is translated as CASSYRRQVGEQYF.

The chain recombines TRBV27 with TRBJ2-5; a weak D match, TRBD1 (5 bases). There are 13 residues in the CDR3. Trimming removed 3 bases at V and 3 bases at J, with 8 bases between. Germline assignment: CDR1 MNHEY and CDR2 SMNVEV (reference sequence). The chain's CDR3 is CASSLAREETQYF. The CDR3 DNA reads as TGTGCCAGCAGTTTGGCCAGGGAAGAGACCCAGTACTTC.

In this sample, this clonotype turned up a few times. This chain joins TRBV20-1 and TRBJ2-3; D call uncertain. The CDR3 spans 13 residues. Germline values: CDR1 DFQATT, CDR2 SNEGSKA (reference sequence). Trimming stripped 7 bases from V and 0 bases from J, with 11 bases between. CDR3 amino acids: CSGFKISTDTQYF. As DNA, the CDR3 is TGCAGTGGTTTTAAGATTAGCACAGATACGCAGTATTTT.

In nucleotides, the CDR3 is TGTGCCAGCAGTTTATCGAGCGGGCCCGCCCTTGGGGAGCAGTACTTC. As protein: CASSLSSGPALGEQYF. V gene TRBV27 combines with J gene TRBJ2-7, with D possibly being TRBD2 (6 bases). V gave up 0 bases and J gave up 7 bases, with 19 bases separating them. CDR1 is MNHEY, CDR2 SMNVEV, per germline (reference sequence). The CDR3 runs 16 residues.

This clonotype was observed a handful of times. DNA of the CDR3: TGTGCCAGCAGCTCTCAGGGTAGCGGGAGTTACGAGCAGTACTTC. Its translation is CASSSQGSGSYEQYF. V usage is TRBV12-3 or TRBV12-4 and J usage is TRBJ2-7, with TRBD2 identical over 9 bases. The CDR3 spans 15 residues. With 6 bases clipped from V and 4 bases from J, the junction kept 10 bases outside the gene matches.

This clonotype was recorded a few times. The rearrangement uses TRBV24-1 and TRBJ2-5; TRBD2 matches 8 bases. Germline lookup yields CDR1 KGHDR and CDR2 SFDVKD. V shed 4 bases, J shed 2 bases, and the junction held 11 bases outside the gene matches. There are 17 residues in the CDR3. In DNA form, the CDR3 reads TGTGCCACCAGTGAGCGTCCGGGGGGGCGGGGACAAGAGACCCAGTACTTC. Amino acids: CATSERPGGRGQETQYF.

There are many counts of this clonotype. This chain uses TRBV20-1 with TRBJ2-5; D gene ambiguous. The CDR3 is made up of 12 amino acids. Germline V gene data show CDR1 as DFQATT and CDR2 as SNEGSKA (reference sequence). Trimming left V 6 bases short and J 2 bases short, with 10 bases between. CDR3 nucleotides: TGCAGTGCCTCATATGGTCAAGAGACCCAGTACTTC. Translating it yields CSASYGQETQYF.

Ten or more counts support this clonotype. The J gene is TRBJ2-1, the V gene TRBV6-2 or TRBV6-3; possibly TRBD2 for D (5 bases). CDR3 length equals 16 residues. CDR1 and CDR2 (germline): MNHEY, SVGEGT. V lost 5 bases, J lost 3 bases, and 17 bases lay in between. In DNA, the CDR3 is TGTGCCAGCAGTCCAGCGAGTAGCGCAATCTACAATGAGCAGTTCTTC. This sequence encodes CASSPASSAIYNEQFF.

This clonotype came up many times. This chain links TRBV4-2 with TRBJ2-6, with D tentatively TRBD1 (6 bases). Trimming pared 2 bases from V and 1 base from J, leaving 6 bases between. Looked up from germline, CDR1 is LGHNA and CDR2 is YNFKEQ. CDR3 length equals 15 residues. CDR3 nucleotide sequence: TGTGCCAGCAGCCAAAGGGGGTCTGGGGCCAACGTCCTGACTTTC. Amino acid sequence: CASSQRGSGANVLTF.

This clonotype was counted ten times or more. This chain uses TRBV4-2 with TRBJ2-3; a weak D match, TRBD1 (5 bases). The V and J ends lost 0 bases and 5 bases respectively, with 21 bases between them. CDR1 LGHNA and CDR2 YNFKEQ come from the germline V gene. This CDR3 has 18 residues. The CDR3 here is CASSQETIRATRGDTQYF. The CDR3 nucleotides read TGTGCCAGCAGCCAAGAGACGATCAGGGCCACGCGAGGAGATACGCAGTATTTT.

This clonotype was observed at least ten times. This chain connects TRBV29-1 to TRBJ2-5; 10 nucleotides align to TRBD2. Germline CDR1 SQVTM, CDR2 ANQGSEA. The CDR3 loop spans 17 amino acids. After removal of 3 bases from V and 5 bases from J, the junction contained 15 bases not matched to a gene. CDR3 in amino acids: CSVDGVTSGLAAETQYF. CDR3 bases: TGCAGCGTTGATGGGGTAACTTCAGGACTAGCGGCCGAGACCCAGTACTTC.

This clonotype was picked up many times. This chain uses TRBV24-1 with TRBJ2-3, with 9 bases identical to TRBD1. CDR3 length: 14 residues. J was trimmed by 5 bases and V by 9 bases; bases with no gene match: 8. Germline CDR1 and CDR2: KGHDR and SFDVKD. CDR3 residues: CATRETGGRDTQYF. For the CDR3, the DNA is TGTGCCACCCGAGAGACAGGGGGAAGAGATACGCAGTATTTT.

Many counts were recorded for this clonotype. The chain carries TRBV5-5 and TRBJ2-7; no clear D. The CDR3 spans 13 residues. Germline CDR1 is SGHKS and CDR2 is YYEKEE (reference sequence). V was trimmed by 0 bases and J by 3 bases, leaving 7 bases between them. The CDR3 loop reads CASSLAQIYEQYF. CDR3 coding DNA: TGTGCCAGCAGCTTGGCCCAGATCTACGAGCAGTACTTC.